These 10 T cell receptor beta chains originate from one sample sequenced in a study of blood T cell repertoires in COVID-19 (dated by TCRdb to about 2020). To prepare the library, the immunoSEQ multiplex PCR assay was applied. TCRdb took this table from immuneACCESS and kept in-frame rearrangements with V and J called. Such tables lack part of the clones; where checked against another copy, unresolved V genes explain under half of the gap, and the rest is unexplained. The table for this sample lists 200,000 to 300,000 clones; 70% to 90% of them were counted only once. The ten largest make up approximately 2% of the sample. The sample consisted of peripheral blood. Receptors were obtained from a man between 25 and 39 years old with active or convalescent COVID-19.

This chain connects TRBV6-1 to TRBJ1-2; D is ambiguous. Trimming left V 2 bases short and J 4 bases short, with 5 bases between. Looked up from germline, CDR1 is MNHNS and CDR2 is SASEGT. CDR3 size: 12 residues. CDR3 DNA sequence: TGTGCCAGCAGTGAACTCCCCTATGGCTACACCTTC. Encoded protein: CASSELPYGYTF.

On this clone itself: Additional DNA sequences in this sample encode the identical CDR3. The rearrangement uses TRBV19 and TRBJ1-5; the D gene is possibly TRBD1 (6 bases). The germline V gene has CDR1 LNHDA and CDR2 SQIVND (reference sequence). V dropped 1 base and J dropped 0 bases, with 7 bases sitting between them. The CDR3 loop spans 15 amino acids. The CDR3 DNA follows: TGTGCCAGTAGTATAGGACAGGTTAGCAATCAGCCCCAGCATTTT. Translation gives CASSIGQVSNQPQHF.

This rearrangement joins TRBV7-3 to TRBJ2-1; D unresolved. CDR1 is SGHTA and CDR2 is FQGTGA in the germline V gene. The V end lost 1 base, the J end lost 3 bases, and 4 bases lay between the germline ends. The CDR3 is 13 residues long. CDR3 region: CASSLNSYNEQFF. DNA of the CDR3: TGTGCCAGCAGCTTAAACAGCTACAATGAGCAGTTCTTC.

The gene calls are TRBV29-1 and TRBJ2-3; D gene uncertain. The ends were cut back, 7 bases at V and 0 bases at J, with 14 bases in the middle. CDR3 length: 14 amino acids. The germline CDR1 and CDR2 sequences are SQVTM and ANQGSEA. CDR3 nucleotide sequence: TGCAGCGCACACGGTGGAGCGAGCACAGATACGCAGTATTTT. It translates to CSAHGGASTDTQYF.

This chain links TRBV18 with TRBJ1-1, with a weak D call TRBD1 (5 bases). V was pared by 2 bases and J by 5 bases, with 12 bases between. The CDR3 has 14 residues. Germline lookup yields CDR1 KGHSH and CDR2 LQKENI. The CDR3, as DNA: TGTGCCAGCTCACCAAGCGGGGGAAGGACTGAAGCTTTCTTT. Translated: CASSPSGGRTEAFF.

This chain connects TRBV5-6 to TRBJ1-6; the D is unclear. Germline CDR1 reads SGHDT; CDR2 reads YYEEEE. The CDR3 is 14 amino acids. V dropped 5 bases and J dropped 6 bases, with 12 bases sitting between them. The CDR3 here is CASRSRESNSPLHF. The CDR3, as DNA: TGTGCCAGCAGGTCCCGGGAGTCTAATTCACCCCTCCACTTT.

The chain couples TRBV21-1 to TRBJ2-1; the D call of TRBD1 is as the table states it, not checked on the DNA. TRBV21-1 is an annotated pseudogene. The CDR3 is 14 amino acids. The CDR3 spells CASSANRGPDEQFF. In nucleotides, the CDR3 is TGTGCCAGCAGCGCTAACAGGGGGCCGGATGAGCAGTTCTTC.

This chain connects TRBV20-1 to TRBJ1-1; D is perhaps TRBD1 (5 bases). The CDR3 covers 14 residues. The V end was cut by 3 bases, the J end by 0 bases, with 11 bases between. Germline V gene lookup returns CDR1 DFQATT and CDR2 SNEGSKA (reference sequence). CDR3 sequence: CSASSPDMNTEAFF. In DNA, the CDR3 is TGCAGTGCTAGTAGTCCGGACATGAACACTGAAGCTTTCTTT.

The J gene is TRBJ1-2, the V gene TRBV6-5; maybe TRBD1 (6 bases). Germline V gene data show CDR1 as MNHEY and CDR2 as SVGAGI. The length of the CDR3 is 14 residues. Trimming left V 0 bases short and J 7 bases short, with 12 bases between. The CDR3 sequence: CASSYSGQGFGYTF. CDR3 in DNA: TGTGCCAGCAGTTACTCGGGGCAGGGGTTTGGCTACACCTTC.

This sequence joins TRBV4-3 and TRBJ1-2, with TRBD1 matching 7 bases. This CDR3 is built from 14 residues. The V and J ends lost 0 bases and 4 bases, in that order; junction bases with no gene match: 2. Germline V gives CDR1 LGHNA, CDR2 YSLEER. CDR3 sequence: CASSQDRGAYGYTF. CDR3 DNA sequence: TGCGCCAGCAGCCAAGACAGGGGGGCCTATGGCTACACCTTC.